This TCR beta chain was captured by sequencing in a study of blood T cell repertoires in COVID-19. Study context: COVID-19 samples collected from the United States, Italy and Spain covered acute and convalescent phases.

This clone was detected once. This CDR3 comprises 15 residues. The ends lost 0 bases at V and 5 bases at J; junction bases unmatched: 5. Germline V CDR1 and CDR2: SGHRS, YFSETQ. Per the original methods: Reference gene primer amplification gave nucleated cell count estimates. The repertoire was sequenced with immunoSEQ multiplex PCR; TCRdb's copy has only in-frame clones and lacks some. V, J and clone size are taken as reported in that table, and D and trimming were inferred from the DNA itself. This table holds about 150,000 clones, 65% to 90% found once. This sequence originates from a man between 65 and 85 years old with acute or convalescent COVID-19. Material: peripheral blood. V is TRBV5-1 and J is TRBJ2-7, with TRBD1 matching 10 bases. The CDR3 DNA reads TGCGCCAGCAGCTTGGGGGACAGGGGATCCCACGAGCAGTACTTC. This sequence encodes CASSLGDRGSHEQYF.